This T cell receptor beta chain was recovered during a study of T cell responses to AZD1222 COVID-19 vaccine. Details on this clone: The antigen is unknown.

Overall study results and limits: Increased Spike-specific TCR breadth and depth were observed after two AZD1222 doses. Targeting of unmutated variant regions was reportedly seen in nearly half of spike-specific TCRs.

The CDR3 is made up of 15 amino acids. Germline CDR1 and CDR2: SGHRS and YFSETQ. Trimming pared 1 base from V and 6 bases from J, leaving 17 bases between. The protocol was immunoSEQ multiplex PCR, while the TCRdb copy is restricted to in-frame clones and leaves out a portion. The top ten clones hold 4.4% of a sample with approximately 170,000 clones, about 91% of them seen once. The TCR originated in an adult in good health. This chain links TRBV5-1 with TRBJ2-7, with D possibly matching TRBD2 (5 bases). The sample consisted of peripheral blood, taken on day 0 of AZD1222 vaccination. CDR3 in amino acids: CASSLHLAGTAEQYF. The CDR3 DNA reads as TGCGCCAGCAGCTTGCATTTGGCGGGCACTGCCGAGCAGTACTTC.